One sample yielded the 23 T cell receptor beta chains listed below, sequenced in a study of blood T cells in healthy people across ages. A second PCR of 7 to 11 cycles used a sample-barcoded 5' primer and a J-beta primer mix. TCRdb analysed the 5' RACE reads with MiXCR anew, one entry per CDR3 protein. The table lists some 900,000 distinct CDR3 sequences, more than 25% of them singletons. Material for sequencing was blood. These receptors originate from a woman aged 80 or older in good health.

This clonotype was seen ten or more times. The chain recombines TRBV29-1 with TRBJ2-3; TRBD2 aligns across 10 bases. Looked up from germline, CDR1 is SQVTM and CDR2 is ANQGSEA. The junction had 10 bases not matched to a gene; V was cut back by 6 bases and J by 4 bases. The CDR3 sequence is 15 residues long. CDR3: CSVYGAGGLADTQYF. In DNA form, the CDR3 reads TGCAGCGTCTACGGAGCGGGGGGGCTCGCAGATACGCAGTATTTT.

This clonotype was counted only a few times. The V call is TRBV5-5, the J call TRBJ1-2; TRBD1 matches 8 bases. CDR1 and CDR2 (germline): SGHKS, YYEKEE (reference sequence). The CDR3 contains 15 residues. Trimming removed 0 bases from V and 6 bases from J; junction bases left unmatched: 7. CDR3 in DNA: TGTGCCAGCAGCTTGGGACAGGGGTTAGGCCATGGCTACACCTTC. Its translation: CASSLGQGLGHGYTF.

The rearrangement uses TRBV2 and TRBJ2-3; TRBD1 is a possible D gene (6 bases). Germline lookup yields CDR1 SNHLY and CDR2 FYNNEI. Trimming took 6 bases from V and 4 from J, leaving 11 bases between them. This CDR3 is 13 amino acids long. CDR3 residues: CASRGYRADTQYF. Written as DNA, the CDR3 is TGTGCCAGCAGGGGCTACAGGGCAGATACGCAGTATTTT. Together with reference TRBV2 and TRBJ2-3, the CDR3 gives the full variable domain: EPEVTQTPSHQVTQMGQEVILRCVPISNHLYFYWYRQILGQKVEFLVSFYNNEISEKSEIFDDQFSVERPDGSNFTLKIRSTKLEDSAMYFCASRGYRADTQYFGPGTRLTVL.

The CDR3: CSAGKLGNQPQHF. The CDR3 coding sequence is TGCAGTGCTGGTAAATTGGGGAATCAGCCCCAGCATTTT. This chain connects TRBV20-1 to TRBJ1-5; no clear D gene. CDR1 and CDR2 from the germline V gene are DFQATT and SNEGSKA (reference sequence). CDR3 length: 13 residues. V was shortened by 5 bases and J by 4 bases, with 12 bases between the two germline ends.

A note on this clonotype: At one end the junction does not follow the germline gene, possibly because of a read error. This chain uses TRBV4-3 with TRBJ2-1; D tentatively reads TRBD1 or TRBD2 (5 bases each). CDR1 and CDR2 from the germline V gene are LGHNA and YSLEER. This CDR3 spans 15 amino acids. CDR3 sequence: CVSSRSGRSCNEQFF. CDR3 sequence (DNA): TGCGTCAGCAGCCGTTCGGGACGGAGTTGCAATGAGCAGTTCTTC.

A few counts support this clonotype. This chain uses TRBV7-2 with TRBJ1-3, with a weak D call TRBD1 (5 bases). The CDR3 is 13 amino acids. The germline CDR1 and CDR2 sequences are SGHTA and FQGNSA. Trimming pared 4 bases from V and 2 bases from J, leaving 6 bases between. CDR3 sequence: CASSSGPGNTIYF. CDR3 sequence (DNA): TGTGCCAGCAGCTCAGGGCCTGGAAACACCATATATTTT.

The table lists this clonotype with a count of one. One base away lies a much larger clone, so this may be a sequencing read error. This chain connects TRBV25-1 to TRBJ1-6; D not resolved. Germline-derived CDR1 and CDR2 are MGHDK and SYGVNS. CDR3 length: 15 residues. The CDR3 sequence is CASSELGYQSSLLHF. The CDR3 DNA sequence: TGTGCCAGCAGTGAATTGGGTTATCAGAGTTCACTCCTCCACTTT. Filled out from reference TRBV25-1 and TRBJ1-6, the complete variable domain reads EADIYQTPRYLVIGTGKKITLECSQTMGHDKMYWYQQDPGMELHLIHYSYGVNSTEKGDLSSESTVSRIRTEHFPLTLESARPSHTSQYLCASSELGYQSSLLHFGNGTRLTVT.

The chain uses TRBV29-1 and TRBJ1-5; no reliable D call. This CDR3 region has 12 residues. Germline loops: CDR1 SQVTM, CDR2 ANQGSEA. Trimming left V 1 base short and J 6 bases short, with 7 bases between. The CDR3 region is CSVEVEGQPQHF. The CDR3, as DNA: TGCAGCGTTGAAGTCGAAGGTCAGCCCCAGCATTTT.

Concerning this clonotype itself: A much larger clonotype is one base distant, so this may be a read error. The chain links TRBV20-1 to TRBJ1-2; D not resolved. With 1 base removed from V and 4 bases from J, the gap between germline ends came to 13 bases. This CDR3 has 14 residues. CDR1 and CDR2 (germline): DFQATT, SNEGSKA (reference sequence). The CDR3 DNA reads TGCAGTGCTAGAGTGGAGAGCAGTTTCTATGGCTACACCTTC. It yields the protein CSARVESSFYGYTF.

For this clonotype: Given a much more abundant clone one base away, this may be a read error. The gene calls are TRBV6-5 and TRBJ1-6, with D possibly matching TRBD1 (5 bases). This CDR3 comprises 18 residues. Trimming pared 2 bases from V and 0 bases from J, leaving 14 bases between. Germline CDR1 and CDR2: MNHEY and SVGAGI. CDR3 sequence: CASSYPSAGSSYNSPLHF. The CDR3 DNA reads TGTGCCAGCAGTTACCCTTCGGCAGGGAGCTCCTATAATTCACCCCTCCACTTT.

To note about this clonotype: Given a much more abundant clone one base away, this may be a read error. The rearrangement joins TRBV7-8 to TRBJ2-6; the match to TRBD1 covers 9 bases. The length of the CDR3 is 16 residues. CDR1 and CDR2 (germline): SGHVS, FQNEAQ. V gave up 7 bases and J gave up 0 bases; unmatched junction bases: 4. DNA of the CDR3: TGTGCCAGCACCTCGACAGGGGGCTCTGGGGCCAACGTCCTGACTTTC. This translates into CASTSTGGSGANVLTF.

This clonotype was detected a few times. The rearrangement links TRBV3-1 to TRBJ1-2; D is unresolved. The CDR3 totals 16 residues. Germline loops: CDR1 LGHDT, CDR2 YNNKEL (reference sequence). V was clipped by 1 base and J by 0 bases, with 12 bases between them. The CDR3 DNA reads TGTGCCAGCAGCCAAGGAAGGGTTGGACCTAACTATGGCTACACCTTC. Encoded protein: CASSQGRVGPNYGYTF.

This clonotype was recorded at least ten times. The chain has TRBV12-3 or TRBV12-4 and TRBJ2-1; D is undetermined. Trimming pared 7 bases from V and 9 bases from J, leaving 19 bases between. The CDR3 has 14 amino acids. The DNA of the CDR3 is TGTGCCAGCAACCTAGGGATAGCCTCCCCTGAGCAGTTCTTC. Translated: CASNLGIASPEQFF.

This clonotype was counted at least ten times. This chain's CDR3 is CASSQVLLEGPYNEQFF. CDR3 nucleotide sequence: TGCGCCAGCAGCCAAGTCCTTCTTGAGGGGCCTTACAATGAGCAGTTCTTC. The chain recombines TRBV4-3 with TRBJ2-1; D assignment may be TRBD1 or TRBD2 (5 bases each). CDR1 is LGHNA and CDR2 is YSLEER in the germline V gene. The CDR3 spans 17 residues. Trimming stripped 1 base from V and 4 bases from J, with 17 bases between.

The chain has TRBV2 and TRBJ1-4; 7 bases match TRBD1. Germline CDR1 SNHLY, CDR2 FYNNEI. This CDR3 region has 16 residues. V shed 2 bases, J shed 8 bases, and the junction held 11 bases outside the gene matches. The CDR3 coding sequence is TGTGCCAGCAGTGAATATAGGGGGCAGGTGGGGGAAAAACTGTTTTTT. Translation gives CASSEYRGQVGEKLFF.

This clonotype was seen at least ten times. The J gene is TRBJ2-1, the V gene TRBV29-1, with D perhaps TRBD1 (5 bases). The germline V gene encodes CDR1 SQVTM and CDR2 ANQGSEA. V lost 7 bases and J lost 5, with 15 bases in between. The CDR3 sequence is 13 residues long. In DNA, the CDR3 is TGCAGCGCCGGACCCAAGGGGAACAATGAGCAGTTCTTC. Its protein is CSAGPKGNNEQFF.

This clonotype occurred a few times. V usage is TRBV4-1 and J usage is TRBJ2-4; TRBD2 matches at 8 bases. This CDR3 has 18 amino acids. Trimming took 0 bases from V and 2 from J; bases not matched to a gene: 9. CDR1 MGHRA and CDR2 YSYEKL come from the germline V gene. The CDR3 here is CASSQEREGLVTKNIQYF. For the CDR3, the DNA is TGCGCCAGCAGCCAAGAAAGGGAGGGACTAGTAACCAAAAACATTCAGTACTTC.

The CDR3 sequence is CSVETGDSYNEQFF. The DNA of the CDR3 is TGCAGCGTGGAAACAGGGGACTCCTACAATGAGCAGTTCTTC. The rearrangement links TRBV29-1 to TRBJ2-1; 7 bases are a match to TRBD1. V was clipped by 6 bases and J by 0 bases; unmatched bases: 5. The CDR3 loop spans 14 amino acids. The V gene's germline CDR1 is SQVTM and CDR2 ANQGSEA.

This clonotype was seen at least ten times. The V and J genes are TRBV6-5 and TRBJ1-2, with TRBD1 as a possible D gene (5 bases). V dropped 10 bases and J dropped 3 bases, with 18 bases sitting between them. The germline CDR1 and CDR2 sequences are MNHEY and SVGAGI. The CDR3 is 14 amino acids. CDR3 amino acids: CATRGREGDYGYTF. The DNA for the CDR3 is TGTGCCACACGGGGGAGGGAGGGTGACTATGGCTACACCTTC.

This clonotype has only one observation. The chain is built from TRBV6-1 and TRBJ1-1, with D hard to call. The CDR3 extends over 14 amino acids. In germline, CDR1 is MNHNS, CDR2 SASEGT. Between the trimmed V and J ends, which lost 6 bases and 0 bases, there was a span of 11 bases. The chain's CDR3 is CASSLQYMNTEAFF. The CDR3 DNA reads TGTGCCAGCAGCCTACAGTACATGAACACTGAAGCTTTCTTT.

This clonotype turned up a few times. The V and J genes are TRBV7-9 and TRBJ1-3, with D unclear. Trimming removed 3 bases at V and 3 bases at J, with 9 bases between. CDR1 SEHNR and CDR2 FQNEAQ come from the germline V gene (reference sequence). There are 14 residues in the CDR3. CDR3 residues: CASSFTMRGNTIYF. CDR3 bases: TGTGCCAGCAGCTTCACGATGCGTGGAAACACCATATATTTT.

This clonotype was seen only a few times. The gene calls are TRBV19 and TRBJ1-6; D remains ambiguous. V lost 6 bases, J lost 0 bases, and 15 bases lay in between. Germline lookup yields CDR1 LNHDA and CDR2 SQIVND (reference sequence). The CDR3 extends over 17 amino acids. The chain's CDR3 is CASSQRHGSSYNSPLHF. The CDR3 nucleotides read TGTGCCAGTAGCCAAAGACACGGAAGCTCCTATAATTCACCCCTCCACTTT.

This clonotype has ten or more counts. This chain uses TRBV12-3 or TRBV12-4 with TRBJ2-1, with unresolved D. Between the trimmed V and J ends, which lost 6 bases and 5 bases, there was a span of 11 bases. The CDR3 runs to 13 residues. The CDR3 here is CASSETPNNEQFF. CDR3 nucleotides: TGTGCCAGCAGCGAAACCCCCAACAATGAGCAGTTCTTC.